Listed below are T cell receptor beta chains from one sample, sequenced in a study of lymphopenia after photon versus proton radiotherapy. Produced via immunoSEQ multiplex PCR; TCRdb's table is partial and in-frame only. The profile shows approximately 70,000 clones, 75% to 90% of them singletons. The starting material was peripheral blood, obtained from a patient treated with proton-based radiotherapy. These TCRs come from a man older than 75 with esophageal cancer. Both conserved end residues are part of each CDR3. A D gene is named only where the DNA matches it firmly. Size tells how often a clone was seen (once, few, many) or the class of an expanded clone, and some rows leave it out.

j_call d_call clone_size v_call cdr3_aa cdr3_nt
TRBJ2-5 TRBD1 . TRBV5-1 CASSSWTGGKETQYF TGCGCCAGCAGCTCCTGGACAGGGGGAAAAGAGACCCAGTACTTC
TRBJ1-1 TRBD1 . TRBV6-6 CASSLDREAFF TGTGCCAGCAGTTTGGACAGGGAAGCTTTCTTT
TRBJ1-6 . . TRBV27 CASSSLHPGPPNNSPLHF TGTGCCAGCAGTTCCCTTCACCCGGGACCTCCGAATAATTCACCCCTCCACTTT
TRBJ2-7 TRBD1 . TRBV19 CASSMRGLETYEQYF TGTGCCAGTAGTATGAGGGGGCTTGAGACCTACGAGCAGTACTTC
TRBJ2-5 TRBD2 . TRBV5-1 CASSGTSGGAPETQYF TGCGCCAGCAGCGGAACTAGCGGGGGGGCCCCAGAGACCCAGTACTTC
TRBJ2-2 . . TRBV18 CASSQTGDRKTGELFF TGTGCCAGCTCACAAACTGGGGACCGAAAAACCGGGGAGCTGTTTTTT
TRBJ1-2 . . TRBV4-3 CASSQDLRWVTNYGYTF TGCGCCAGCAGCCAAGATCTTCGCTGGGTCACCAACTATGGCTACACCTTC
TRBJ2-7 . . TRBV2 CASSPVTTYEQYF TGTGCCAGCAGTCCGGTCACTACCTACGAGCAGTACTTC
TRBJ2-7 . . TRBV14 CASSQDGQREDEQYF TGTGCCAGCAGCCAAGATGGGCAGAGGGAGGACGAGCAGTACTTC
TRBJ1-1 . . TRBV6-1 CASSKDRNTEAFF TGTGCCAGCAGTAAGGACAGGAACACTGAAGCTTTCTTT
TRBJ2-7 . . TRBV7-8 CASSRQGGDEQYF TGTGCCAGCAGCCGACAGGGAGGAGACGAGCAGTACTTC
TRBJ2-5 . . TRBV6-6 CASSYGTGGETQYF TGTGCCAGCAGTTACGGGACTGGGGGAGAGACCCAGTACTTC
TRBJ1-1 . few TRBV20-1 CSALQGEAFF TGCAGTGCGCTCCAGGGTGAAGCTTTCTTT
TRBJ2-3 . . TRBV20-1 CSATERNTQYF TGCAGTGCGACCGAGAGGAATACGCAGTATTTT
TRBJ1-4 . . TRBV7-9 CASSFGGKEKLFF TGTGCCAGCAGCTTCGGAGGGAAGGAAAAACTGTTTTTT
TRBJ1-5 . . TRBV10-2 CASSDGDQPQHF TGCGCCAGCAGTGATGGGGATCAGCCCCAGCATTTT
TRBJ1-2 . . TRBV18 CASSPSGATDYGYTF TGTGCCAGCTCACCTTCCGGGGCGACGGACTATGGCTACACCTTC
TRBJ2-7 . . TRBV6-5 CASSYSREPPLEQYF TGTGCCAGCAGTTACTCGAGGGAACCCCCCCTCGAGCAGTACTTC